Listed below are T cell receptor beta chains from one sample, sequenced in a study of T cells in Graves' hyperthyroidism and ophthalmopathy. TCRdb re-analysed the multiplex PCR reads in MiXCR, keeping a single row per CDR3 protein. The sample includes roughly 640,000 distinct CDR3 sequences, about 16% seen only once; the top ten take 2.5% to 4%. Sequencing used blood. The receptors stem from a woman aged 35 to 49 with Graves' ophthalmopathy. Each CDR3 is given with its conserved first and last residue. D genes are given only for firm matches. Clone size is given for some rows only: seen once, a few or many times, or a class if the clone is expanded.

NA	TRBJ1-6	few	TRBV7-9	CASSRTGRNSPLHF	TGTGCCAGCAGCCGAACAGGGAGAAATTCACCCCTCCACTTT
TRBD1	TRBJ2-1	many	TRBV29-1	CSVNTGTGGGEQFF	TGCAGCGTTAACACCGGGACAGGGGGCGGTGAGCAGTTCTTC
NA	TRBJ1-2	NA	TRBV28	CASHAGRLTNYGYTF	TGTGCCAGCCACGCAGGACGTCTTACTAACTATGGCTACACCTTC
NA	TRBJ1-2	many	TRBV28	CASSIAANYGYTF	TGTGCCAGCAGTATTGCGGCAAACTATGGCTACACCTTC
NA	TRBJ1-3	few	TRBV7-9	CASSPKGYTGNTIYF	TGTGCCAGCAGCCCCAAGGGATACACTGGAAACACCATATATTTT
TRBD2	TRBJ2-3	many	TRBV12-3/TRBV12-4	CASSPGGDTDTQYF	TGTGCCAGCAGTCCCGGGGGGGACACAGATACGCAGTATTTT
NA	TRBJ2-7	NA	TRBV3-1	CASSPEGLGRQYF	TGTGCCAGCAGCCCGGAGGGACTGGGGCGGCAGTACTTC
NA	TRBJ2-3	many	TRBV6-4	CASSERGDTDTQYF	TGTGCCAGCAGTGAGCGGGGCGACACAGATACGCAGTATTTT
TRBD2	TRBJ2-1	NA	TRBV6-1	CASLRDYQWSEQFF	TGTGCCAGCCTAAGGGACTACCAGTGGAGTGAGCAGTTCTTC
TRBD2	TRBJ2-1	many	TRBV7-8	CASTLRLAGVDEQFF	TGTGCCAGCACCCTGCGCCTAGCGGGGGTGGATGAGCAGTTCTTC